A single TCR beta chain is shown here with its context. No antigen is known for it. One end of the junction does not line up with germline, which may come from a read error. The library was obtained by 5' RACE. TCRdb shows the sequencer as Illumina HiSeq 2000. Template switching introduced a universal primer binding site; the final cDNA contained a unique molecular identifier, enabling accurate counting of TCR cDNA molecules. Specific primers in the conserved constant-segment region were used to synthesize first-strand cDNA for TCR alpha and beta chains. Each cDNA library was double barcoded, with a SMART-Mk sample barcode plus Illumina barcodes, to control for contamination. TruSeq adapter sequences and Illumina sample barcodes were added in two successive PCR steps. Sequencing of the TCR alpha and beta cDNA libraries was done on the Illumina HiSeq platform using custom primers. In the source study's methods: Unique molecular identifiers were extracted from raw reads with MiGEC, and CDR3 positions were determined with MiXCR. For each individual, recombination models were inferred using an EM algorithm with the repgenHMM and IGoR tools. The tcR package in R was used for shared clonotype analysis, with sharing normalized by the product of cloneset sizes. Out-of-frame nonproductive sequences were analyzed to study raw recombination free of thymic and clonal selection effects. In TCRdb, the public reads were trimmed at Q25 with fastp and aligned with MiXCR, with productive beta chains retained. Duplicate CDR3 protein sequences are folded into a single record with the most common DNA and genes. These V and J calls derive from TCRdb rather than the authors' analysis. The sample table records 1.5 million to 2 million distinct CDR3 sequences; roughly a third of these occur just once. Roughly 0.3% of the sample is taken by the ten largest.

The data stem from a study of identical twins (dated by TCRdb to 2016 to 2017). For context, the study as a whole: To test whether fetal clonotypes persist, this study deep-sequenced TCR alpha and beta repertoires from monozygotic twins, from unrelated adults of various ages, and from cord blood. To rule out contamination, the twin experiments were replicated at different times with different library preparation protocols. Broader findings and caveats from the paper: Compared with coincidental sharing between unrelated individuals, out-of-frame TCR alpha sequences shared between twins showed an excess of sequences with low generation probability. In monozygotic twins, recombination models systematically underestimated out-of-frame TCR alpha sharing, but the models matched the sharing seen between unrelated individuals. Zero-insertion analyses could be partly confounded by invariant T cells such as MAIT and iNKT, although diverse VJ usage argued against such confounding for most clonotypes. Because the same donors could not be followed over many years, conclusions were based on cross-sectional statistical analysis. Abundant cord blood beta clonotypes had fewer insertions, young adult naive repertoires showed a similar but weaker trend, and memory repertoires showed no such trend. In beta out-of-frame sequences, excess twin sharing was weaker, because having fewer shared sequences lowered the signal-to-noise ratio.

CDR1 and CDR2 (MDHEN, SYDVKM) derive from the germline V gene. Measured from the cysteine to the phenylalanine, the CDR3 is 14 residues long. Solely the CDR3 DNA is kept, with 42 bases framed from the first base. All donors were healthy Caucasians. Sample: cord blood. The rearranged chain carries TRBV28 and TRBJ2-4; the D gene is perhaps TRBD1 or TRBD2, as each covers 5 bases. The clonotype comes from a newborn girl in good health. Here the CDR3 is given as CASSLSGAEGIRYF. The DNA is TGTGCCAGCAGTTTATCTGGGGCAGAGGGCATTCGGTACTTC.